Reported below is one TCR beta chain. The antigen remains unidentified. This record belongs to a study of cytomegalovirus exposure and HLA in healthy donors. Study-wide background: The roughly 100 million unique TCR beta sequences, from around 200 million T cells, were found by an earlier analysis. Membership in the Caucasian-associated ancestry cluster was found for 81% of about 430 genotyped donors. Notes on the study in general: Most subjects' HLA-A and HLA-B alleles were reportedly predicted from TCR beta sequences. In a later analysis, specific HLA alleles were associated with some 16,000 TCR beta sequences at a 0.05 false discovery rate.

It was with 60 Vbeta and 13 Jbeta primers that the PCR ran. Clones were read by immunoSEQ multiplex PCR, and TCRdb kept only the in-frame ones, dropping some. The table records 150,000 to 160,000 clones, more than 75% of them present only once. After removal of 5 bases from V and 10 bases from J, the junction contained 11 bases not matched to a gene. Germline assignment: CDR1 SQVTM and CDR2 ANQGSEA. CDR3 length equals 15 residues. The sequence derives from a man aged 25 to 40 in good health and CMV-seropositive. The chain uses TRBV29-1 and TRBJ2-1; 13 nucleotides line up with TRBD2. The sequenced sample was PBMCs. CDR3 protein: CSVHKYGTSGTEQFF. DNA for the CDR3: TGCAGCGTTCACAAGTACGGGACTAGCGGGACGGAGCAGTTCTTC.